This TCR beta chain was obtained from a study of blood T cell repertoires in COVID-19. Study context: Sites across the United States, Italy and Spain contributed samples from acute and convalescent COVID-19.

In the original processing: The authors estimated nucleated cell counts from reference gene primer amplification. Here immunoSEQ multiplex PCR was the method, and the copy in TCRdb shows in-frame clones only, minus some. Clone size and the V and J calls come from that table; the DNA yielded D and trimming. This table has roughly 170,000 clones, approximately 90% appearing once. This clone was seen at least ten times. Looked up from germline, CDR1 is KGHSH and CDR2 is LQKENI. The CDR3 totals 15 residues. Trimming cost V 6 bases and J 8 bases; bases outside gene matches: 6. The genes are TRBV18 and TRBJ2-1; TRBD2 aligns across 14 bases. The clonotype originates from a woman under 30 who had recovered from COVID-19. The sequenced sample consisted of peripheral blood. The CDR3 is CASSGTSGSVYEQFF. Here the CDR3 DNA reads TGTGCCAGCTCCGGGACTAGCGGGAGTGTATATGAGCAGTTCTTC.